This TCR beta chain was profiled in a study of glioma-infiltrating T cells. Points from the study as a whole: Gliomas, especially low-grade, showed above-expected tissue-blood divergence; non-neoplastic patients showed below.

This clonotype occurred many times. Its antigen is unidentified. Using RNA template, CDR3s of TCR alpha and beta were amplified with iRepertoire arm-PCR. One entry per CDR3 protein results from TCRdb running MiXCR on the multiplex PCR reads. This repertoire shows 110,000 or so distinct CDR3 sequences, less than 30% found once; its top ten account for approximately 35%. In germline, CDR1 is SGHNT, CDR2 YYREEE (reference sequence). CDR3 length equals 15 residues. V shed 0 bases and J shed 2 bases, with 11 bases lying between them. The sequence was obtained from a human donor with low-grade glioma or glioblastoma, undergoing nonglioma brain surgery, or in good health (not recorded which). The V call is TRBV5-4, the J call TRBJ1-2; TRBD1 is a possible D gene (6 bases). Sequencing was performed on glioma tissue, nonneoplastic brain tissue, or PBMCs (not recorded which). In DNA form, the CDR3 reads TGTGCCAGCAGCTTGGGACAGGAGTTGAACTATGGCTACACCTTC. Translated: CASSLGQELNYGYTF.